The 15 T cell receptor beta chains listed next were all sequenced from one sample in a study of blood T cell repertoires in COVID-19. Measured with immunoSEQ multiplex PCR; TCRdb has only the in-frame clones, and not every one. Seen here are almost 400,000 clones, around 87% observed once, and the top ten hold under 3%. Sequencing used peripheral blood. The source of these receptors is a woman aged 60-70 years with COVID-19, enrolled during active disease.

This chain connects TRBV28 to TRBJ2-1, with 10 bases aligning to TRBD1. The V segment lost 4 bases and the J segment 9 bases; nucleotides outside the gene matches: 9. The CDR3 extends over 15 amino acids. From germline, CDR1 is MDHEN and CDR2 SYDVKM. CDR3 amino acids: CASSYSGTGEVEQFF. CDR3 in DNA: TGTGCCAGCAGTTATTCCGGGACAGGGGAGGTTGAGCAGTTCTTC.

The CDR3 coding sequence is TGTGCCAGTAGCGGGGGAGGCTCGGGCTACACCTTC. Protein product: CASSGGGSGYTF. The gene calls are TRBV19 and TRBJ1-2, with D possibly matching TRBD1 (5 bases). Germline V lookup: CDR1 LNHDA, CDR2 SQIVND (reference sequence). CDR3 size: 12 residues. V was cut by 6 bases and J by 8 bases, with 13 bases left in between.

This chain joins TRBV19 and TRBJ2-3; possible D gene TRBD1, 5 bases. CDR3 length: 17 amino acids. Germline V gene sequence: CDR1 LNHDA, CDR2 SQIVND (reference sequence). Trimming removed 1 base from V and 2 bases from J, with 16 bases in between. The CDR3 DNA is TGTGCCAGTAGTATAGTACCCAGGGCCGGGCTCACAGATACGCAGTATTTT. Protein product: CASSIVPRAGLTDTQYF.

The chain is built from TRBV5-1 and TRBJ2-3; 9 bases align to TRBD2. The CDR3 is 15 residues long. With 4 bases clipped from V and 3 bases from J, the junction kept 6 bases outside the gene matches. CDR1 and CDR2 (germline): SGHRS, YFSETQ. CDR3: CASSGVAGVTDTQYF. The CDR3 nucleotides read TGCGCCAGCAGCGGAGTAGCGGGGGTGACAGATACGCAGTATTTT. Looking up the rest from reference TRBV5-1 and TRBJ2-3 gives the full variable domain: KAGVTQTPRYLIKTRGQQVTLSCSPISGHRSVSWYQQTPGQGLQFLFEYFSETQRNKGNFPGRFSGRQFSNSRSEMNVSTLELGDSALYLCASSGVAGVTDTQYFGPGTRLTVL.

In this sample, this clone turned up once. The chain links TRBV18 to TRBJ1-1; TRBD1 is a possible D gene (6 bases). CDR1 KGHSH and CDR2 LQKENI come from the germline V gene. V shed 4 bases and J shed 4 bases, with 13 bases lying between them. The CDR3 runs 14 residues. The CDR3 DNA is TGTGCCAGCTCACAGGAGACAGGTAGCACTGAAGCTTTCTTT. Translated: CASSQETGSTEAFF.

The rearrangement joins TRBV5-4 to TRBJ1-4; 9 nucleotides line up with TRBD1. Looked up from germline, CDR1 is SGHNT and CDR2 is YYREEE (reference sequence). Trimming cost V 4 bases and J 7 bases; bases outside gene matches: 8. The length of the CDR3 is 15 residues. CDR3: CASSPAGTGFEKLFF. CDR3 nucleotides: TGTGCCAGCAGCCCCGCCGGGACAGGGTTTGAAAAACTGTTTTTT.

The chain carries TRBV15 and TRBJ2-1, with 9 bases lining up with TRBD1. Losses at the gene ends were 0 bases for V and 10 bases for J; bases not matched to a gene: 7. Germline lookup yields CDR1 LNHNV and CDR2 YYDKDF (reference sequence). CDR3 length: 15 residues. The CDR3 loop is CATSRELQGAGEQFF. The CDR3 bases are TGTGCCACCAGCAGAGAATTACAGGGGGCGGGGGAGCAGTTCTTC. The entire variable domain, with the rest obtained from reference TRBV15 and TRBJ2-1, is as follows: DAMVIQNPRYQVTQFGKPVTLSCSQTLNHNVMYWYQQKSSQAPKLLFHYYDKDFNNEADTPDNFQSRRPNTSFCFLDIRSPGLGDTAMYLCATSRELQGAGEQFFGPGTRLTVL.

The gene calls are TRBV7-2 and TRBJ2-2, with D perhaps matching TRBD2 (7 bases). Trimming removed 2 bases at V and 4 bases at J, with 11 bases between. The CDR3 consists of 15 residues. Germline V gives CDR1 SGHTA, CDR2 FQGNSA. CDR3 amino acids: CASSLYGGATGELFF. CDR3 coding DNA: TGTGCCAGCAGCTTATATGGGGGGGCCACCGGGGAGCTGTTTTTT.

The count of this clone is one. The chain recombines TRBV5-4 with TRBJ1-6; perhaps TRBD1 as D (5 bases). Looked up from germline, CDR1 is SGHNT and CDR2 is YYREEE (reference sequence). Between the trimmed V and J ends, which lost 2 bases and 1 base, there was a span of 10 bases. The CDR3 consists of 16 residues. CDR3 residues: CASSFRGNSYNSPLHF. The CDR3, as DNA: TGTGCCAGCAGCTTTCGGGGGAATTCCTATAATTCACCCCTCCACTTT.

This rearrangement joins TRBV3-1 (or the pseudogene TRBV3-2) to TRBJ2-2; D unclear. The CDR3 has 13 residues. V was pared by 4 bases and J by 5 bases, with 8 bases between. From germline, CDR1 is LGHDT and CDR2 YNNKEL (reference sequence). The CDR3 region has the DNA TGTGCCAGCAGCCCCGGTTTGACCGGGGAGCTGTTTTTT. Protein: CASSPGLTGELFF.

The J gene is TRBJ2-1, the V gene TRBV5-1; 10 bases match TRBD1. Germline V CDR1 and CDR2: SGHRS, YFSETQ. With V trimmed by 1 base and J by 9 bases, 7 bases remained unmatched. The CDR3 spans 15 residues. The CDR3 coding sequence is TGCGCCAGCAGCTTGAGCGGACAGGGGGGTAGTGAGCAGTTCTTC. Its translation is CASSLSGQGGSEQFF.

The chain links TRBV6-5 to TRBJ2-2; tentatively, D is TRBD2 (5 bases). Per germline, CDR1 MNHEY and CDR2 SVGAGI. Trimming took off 5 bases at V and 4 bases at J, with 11 bases between the two ends. The CDR3 contains 14 residues. CDR3 in amino acids: CASSTHRGTGELFF. The CDR3, as DNA: TGTGCCAGCAGTACCCACCGGGGCACCGGGGAGCTGTTTTTT.

The V gene is TRBV19, the J gene TRBJ1-2, with 10 bases that match TRBD1. Germline CDR1 LNHDA, CDR2 SQIVND (reference sequence). The CDR3 runs 14 residues. The trim removed 4 bases at V and 4 bases at J, leaving 3 bases unmatched. The CDR3 here is CASSRTGGGYGYTF. In nucleotides, the CDR3 is TGTGCCAGTAGTAGGACAGGGGGAGGCTATGGCTACACCTTC.

This clone was recorded a few times. The gene calls are TRBV2 and TRBJ2-3, with 8 bases identical to TRBD1. This CDR3 has 18 residues. Germline assignment: CDR1 SNHLY and CDR2 FYNNEI. The V and J ends lost 5 bases and 2 bases, in that order; junction bases with no gene match: 15. The CDR3: CASSRSRQGRRDTDTQYF. The CDR3 nucleotides read TGTGCCAGCAGTAGAAGTAGACAGGGGCGTCGGGACACAGATACGCAGTATTTT.

The rearrangement joins TRBV9 to TRBJ1-2; D not certain. The CDR3 sequence is 15 residues long. Per germline, CDR1 SGDLS and CDR2 YYNGEE. Trimming pared 1 base from V and 8 bases from J, leaving 18 bases between. The CDR3 region has the DNA TGTGCCAGCAGCGTATTTCTACAGACGGAGGGAGGCTACACCTTC. Protein sequence: CASSVFLQTEGGYTF.